The source of this T cell receptor (beta chain) is a study of persistence of HIV-infected CD4 T cells. This was the immunoSEQ version 4 assay in survey mode. Profiled with immunoSEQ multiplex PCR; TCRdb holds only in-frame clones, not every one. The repertoire holds around 24,000 clones, with approximately 74% as singletons. To note about this clone: What it binds is unknown.

An overlapping HIV-1 Gag peptide pool stimulated these cells at approximately 1 ug/peptide/mL. Sorting of responding CD4+ T cells relied on upregulated CD40 ligand together with CD69. This TCR was sampled from an adult man with HIV who was CMV-seropositive. This specimen was CD4+ T cells sorted from PBMCs after approximately 19-hour stimulation, taken from a patient who received antiretroviral therapy.

The CDR3 sequence: CASSLGGSHRGNSPLHF. The CDR3 region has the DNA TGCGCCAGCAGCTTGGGGGGGTCACACAGGGGCAATTCACCCCTCCACTTT. V is TRBV5-1 and J is TRBJ1-6, with 7 bases that match TRBD1. V gave up 0 bases and J gave up 7 bases; unmatched junction bases: 10. CDR1 and CDR2 from the germline V gene are SGHRS and YFSETQ. The CDR3 consists of 17 residues.